This TCR beta chain stems from a study of human T cells and chemical hapten exposure. This clonotype was recorded at least ten times. The time point: pre-sensitization, week 0. Described treatment: therapeutic diphenylcyclopropenone sensitization with weekly scalp DPC. MiXCR was run by TCRdb on the RACE reads, yielding one entry per CDR3 protein. The repertoire holds some 360,000 distinct CDR3 sequences, with 5.1% as singletons. CDR3 length: 12 residues. With 5 bases removed from V and 6 bases from J, the gap between germline ends came to 9 bases. Germline V CDR1 and CDR2: SNHLY, FYNNEI. This chain connects TRBV2 to TRBJ2-3; D not certain. The sample consisted of whole blood, taken in connection with sensitization to the hapten diphenylcyclopropenone (DPC). The clonotype was recovered from a woman aged 50 to 60 with alopecia areata. Some clones in this sample may be carry-over from other donors' samples. DNA of the CDR3: TGTGCCAGCAGTAACATGAGGGATACGCAGTATTTT. Translation gives CASSNMRDTQYF.